This T cell receptor (beta chain) appears in the sequencing data of a study of T cells in localized non-small cell lung cancer. In regard to this clone: Antigen specificity is unknown.

In each case, adjacent lung free of atypia was taken at least 2 cm from the tumor margin. TCRdb's table, derived via immunoSEQ multiplex PCR, lists solely in-frame clones and lacks some. This table has around 990 clones, around 20% appearing once. Study conclusions and caveats: Out of the top 100 tumor clones, a median about 57 were seen in adjacent lung. Compared with tumor, uninvolved adjacent lung displayed greater T cell clonality, ranking highest overall. Elevated circulating T cell density in blood was associated with longer overall survival.

The input for sequencing was normal lung tissue next to the tumor, taken before any cancer treatment. The TCR was taken from a man between 40 and 70 years old with stage III squamous cell lung carcinoma.

The CDR3 coding sequence is TGCGCCAGCAGCTTGGGTACAGCCGATGAAAAACTGTTTTTT. Its translation: CASSLGTADEKLFF. V and J are TRBV5-1 and TRBJ1-4; D is unresolved. Per germline, CDR1 SGHRS and CDR2 YFSETQ. CDR3 length: 14 residues. Trimming pared 0 bases from V and 6 bases from J, leaving 9 bases between.